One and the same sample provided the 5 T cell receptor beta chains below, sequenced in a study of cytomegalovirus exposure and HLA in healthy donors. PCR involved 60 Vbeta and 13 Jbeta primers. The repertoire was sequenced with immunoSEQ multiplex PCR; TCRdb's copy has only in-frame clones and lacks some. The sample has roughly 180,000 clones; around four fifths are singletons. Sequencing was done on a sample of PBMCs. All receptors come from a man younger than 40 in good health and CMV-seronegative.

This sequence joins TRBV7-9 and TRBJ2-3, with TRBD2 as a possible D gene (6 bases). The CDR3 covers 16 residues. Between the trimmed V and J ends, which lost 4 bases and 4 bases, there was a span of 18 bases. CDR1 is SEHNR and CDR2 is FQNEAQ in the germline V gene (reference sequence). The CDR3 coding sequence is TGTGCCAGCAGCTCCCCTTTGGATAGCGGTGCAGATACGCAGTATTTT. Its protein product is CASSSPLDSGADTQYF.

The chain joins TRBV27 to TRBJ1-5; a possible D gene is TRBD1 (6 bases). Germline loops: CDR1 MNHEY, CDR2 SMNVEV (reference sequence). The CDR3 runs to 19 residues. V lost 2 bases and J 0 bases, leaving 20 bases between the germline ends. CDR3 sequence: CASSLKSRGGTHSNQPQHF. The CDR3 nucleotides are TGTGCCAGCAGTTTAAAGTCCAGGGGTGGGACCCATAGCAATCAGCCCCAGCATTTT.

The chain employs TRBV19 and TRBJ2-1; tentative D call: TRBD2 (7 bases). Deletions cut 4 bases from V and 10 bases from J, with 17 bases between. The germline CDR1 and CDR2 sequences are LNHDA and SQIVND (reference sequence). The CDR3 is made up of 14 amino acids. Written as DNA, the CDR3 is TGTGCCAGTAGTAGACAGGCCGGGACTAAGGAGCAGTTCTTC. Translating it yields CASSRQAGTKEQFF.

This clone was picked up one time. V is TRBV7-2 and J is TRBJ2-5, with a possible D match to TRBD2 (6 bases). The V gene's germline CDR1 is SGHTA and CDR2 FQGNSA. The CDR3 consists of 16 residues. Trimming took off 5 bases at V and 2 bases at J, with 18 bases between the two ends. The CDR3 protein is CASSAEAQGLQETQYF. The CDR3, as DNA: TGTGCCAGCAGCGCCGAGGCGCAGGGACTGCAAGAGACCCAGTACTTC.

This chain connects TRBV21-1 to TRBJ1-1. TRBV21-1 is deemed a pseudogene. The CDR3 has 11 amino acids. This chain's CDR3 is CASSPYPEAFF. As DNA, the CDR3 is TGTGCCAGCTCCCCCTACCCTGAAGCTTTCTTT.